This is a list of T cell receptor beta chains from one sample in a study of T-cell memory formation after mild COVID-19. TCRdb fed the 5' RACE reads into MiXCR, producing one record per CDR3 protein. Of fewer than 40,000 distinct CDR3 sequences listed, around 8% are singletons. The sequenced sample consisted of PBMCs or a T cell subset sorted from them (not recorded which). Receptors originate from a man aged 18 to 30 who had mild COVID-19 (a few samples of this study predate the infection). Cell type and time point are not known. Each CDR3 is given with its conserved first and last residue. Fields, in order: J gene, V gene, D gene, clone size, CDR3 protein, CDR3 DNA. A D gene is named only where the DNA matches it firmly. The size entry is marked missing in some rows and otherwise reads once, few, many or a size class.

J: TRBJ2-7
V: TRBV11-2
D: TRBD2
size: many
CDR3: CASGLAGGRSDYYEQYF
DNA: TGTGCCAGCGGACTAGCGGGGGGCCGAAGTGATTACTACGAGCAGTACTTC

J: TRBJ2-4
V: TRBV4-1
D: -
size: many
CDR3: CASSQWKAKNIQYF
DNA: TGCGCCAGCAGCCAGTGGAAGGCCAAAAACATTCAGTACTTC

J: TRBJ1-5
V: TRBV28
D: -
size: many
CDR3: CASSLQLGAQHF
DNA: TGTGCCAGCAGCCTTCAATTGGGTGCCCAGCATTTT

J: TRBJ2-5
V: TRBV11-3
D: -
size: few
CDR3: CASSLGLGKTQYF
DNA: TGTGCCAGCAGCTTAGGGCTGGGAAAGACCCAGTACTTC

J: TRBJ2-7
V: TRBV25-1
D: TRBD1
size: many
CDR3: CASSPSDRASYEQYF
DNA: TGTGCCAGCAGCCCCAGTGACAGGGCCTCCTACGAGCAGTACTTC

J: TRBJ1-2
V: TRBV10-3
D: -
size: many
CDR3: CAISGYRSGYGYTF
DNA: TGTGCCATCAGTGGGTACAGGTCCGGCTATGGCTACACCTTC

J: TRBJ2-1
V: TRBV7-8
D: TRBD2
size: many
CDR3: CASSPRTRSDEQFF
DNA: TGTGCCAGCAGCCCAAGGACTAGGAGCGATGAGCAGTTCTTC

J: TRBJ2-7
V: TRBV6-5
D: -
size: many
CDR3: CASSYSRGQYEQYF
DNA: TGTGCCAGCAGTTACTCTCGAGGGCAGTACGAGCAGTACTTC

J: TRBJ2-7
V: TRBV12-3/TRBV12-4
D: -
size: -
CDR3: CASSLRSYEQYF
DNA: TGTGCCAGCAGTCTCCGTTCCTACGAGCAGTACTTC

J: TRBJ2-5
V: TRBV20-1
D: TRBD1
size: many
CDR3: CSADRGRVSETQYF
DNA: TGCAGTGCCGACAGGGGGCGCGTGTCAGAGACCCAGTACTTC

J: TRBJ2-3
V: TRBV15
D: -
size: -
CDR3: CATSKEDRTDTQYF
DNA: TGTGCCACCAGCAAGGAGGACCGCACAGATACGCAGTATTTT

J: TRBJ2-3
V: TRBV7-2
D: -
size: many
CDR3: CASSLAIQADTQYF
DNA: TGTGCCAGCAGCTTAGCCATCCAAGCAGATACGCAGTATTTT

J: TRBJ2-1
V: TRBV4-3
D: -
size: many
CDR3: CASSQEVAGASSYNEQFF
DNA: TGCGCCAGCAGCCAAGAGGTTGCGGGGGCTAGCTCCTACAATGAGCAGTTCTTC

J: TRBJ1-4
V: TRBV7-9
D: -
size: many
CDR3: CASGVVGEKLFF
DNA: TGTGCCAGCGGGGTTGTGGGTGAAAAACTGTTTTTT

J: TRBJ1-6
V: TRBV15
D: TRBD1
size: many
CDR3: CATKQGDNSPLHF
DNA: TGTGCCACCAAACAGGGGGATAATTCACCCCTCCACTTT

J: TRBJ1-1
V: TRBV11-2
D: -
size: few
CDR3: CASSLVFTGIRTEAFF
DNA: TGTGCCAGCAGCTTGGTTTTTACAGGGATTCGCACTGAAGCTTTCTTT

J: TRBJ1-2
V: TRBV12-3/TRBV12-4
D: -
size: many
CDR3: CASSSQTGIYGYTF
DNA: TGTGCCAGCAGTTCTCAAACAGGGATCTATGGCTACACCTTC

J: TRBJ2-1
V: TRBV4-1
D: -
size: -
CDR3: CASSQGLGSSYNEQFF
DNA: TGCGCCAGCAGCCAAGGACTGGGATCTTCCTACAATGAGCAGTTCTTC

J: TRBJ2-3
V: TRBV6-6
D: -
size: few
CDR3: CASSSPFGPTTQYF
DNA: TGTGCCAGCAGTTCCCCTTTTGGTCCGACCACGCAGTATTTT

J: TRBJ1-2
V: TRBV20-1
D: TRBD1
size: many
CDR3: CSAPTGGSANYGYTF
DNA: TGCAGTGCCCCCACAGGGGGCTCAGCTAACTATGGCTACACCTTC

J: TRBJ1-2
V: TRBV7-9
D: -
size: -
CDR3: CASSLWQGVTSYGYTF
DNA: TGTGCCAGCAGCTTATGGCAGGGCGTTACTTCCTATGGCTACACCTTC

J: TRBJ1-1
V: TRBV12-3/TRBV12-4
D: -
size: medium-sized
CDR3: CASTEIVGSEAFF
DNA: TGTGCCAGCACCGAGATCGTCGGGAGTGAAGCTTTCTTT

J: TRBJ1-1
V: TRBV27
D: -
size: many
CDR3: CASGASAEAFF
DNA: TGTGCCAGCGGCGCGTCCGCTGAAGCTTTCTTT

J: TRBJ2-4
V: TRBV20-1
D: TRBD1
size: -
CDR3: CSADTGAGNIQYF
DNA: TGCAGTGCTGATACAGGGGCGGGAAACATTCAGTACTTC

J: TRBJ1-5
V: TRBV6-6
D: -
size: many
CDR3: CASSWSPGNQPQHF
DNA: TGTGCCAGCAGTTGGTCCCCGGGCAATCAGCCCCAGCATTTT

J: TRBJ1-5
V: TRBV7-9
D: -
size: many
CDR3: CASSLATGNQPQHF
DNA: TGTGCCAGCAGCTTAGCGACAGGCAATCAGCCCCAGCATTTT

J: TRBJ1-1
V: TRBV6-2/TRBV6-3
D: -
size: few
CDR3: CASSFGTEAFF
DNA: TGTGCCAGCAGTTTCGGAACTGAAGCTTTCTTT

J: TRBJ2-3
V: TRBV20-1
D: TRBD1
size: many
CDR3: CSARDRRQGTDTQYF
DNA: TGCAGTGCTAGAGATCGGAGACAGGGTACAGATACGCAGTATTTT

J: TRBJ1-2
V: TRBV5-1
D: TRBD1
size: many
CDR3: CASSLAWTGEKGGYTF
DNA: TGCGCCAGCAGCTTGGCCTGGACAGGGGAGAAGGGTGGCTACACCTTC

J: TRBJ1-1
V: TRBV30
D: -
size: many
CDR3: CAWSVQLETEAFF
DNA: TGTGCCTGGAGTGTACAGTTGGAGACTGAAGCTTTCTTT

J: TRBJ1-1
V: TRBV7-6
D: TRBD1
size: -
CDR3: CASSSGQYTEAFF
DNA: TGTGCCAGCAGCTCGGGACAGTACACTGAAGCTTTCTTT

J: TRBJ2-1
V: TRBV20-1
D: TRBD2
size: many
CDR3: CSARVQAGEYNEQFF
DNA: TGCAGTGCTAGAGTGCAAGCGGGGGAGTACAATGAGCAGTTCTTC

J: TRBJ1-5
V: TRBV5-4
D: -
size: many
CDR3: CASSLGVSNQPQHF
DNA: TGTGCCAGCAGCTTGGGAGTGAGCAATCAGCCCCAGCATTTT

J: TRBJ2-5
V: TRBV7-7
D: TRBD1
size: many
CDR3: CASSLGTGGQETQYF
DNA: TGTGCCAGCAGCTTAGGGACAGGGGGCCAAGAGACCCAGTACTTC